The source of this TCR beta chain is a study of early stage breast cancer tumors. Study as a whole: About 70% of the 16 invasive tumors were ER+, PR+ and HER2-.

Assay used: immunoSEQ multiplex PCR; TCRdb lists only in-frame clones, some missing. The sample lists about 72,000 clones; approximately 79% were seen once. Germline CDR1 MNHEY, CDR2 SVGAGI. V trimming: 4 bases; J trimming: 11 bases; junction bases outside the gene matches: 11. The CDR3 has 15 residues. What was sequenced was blood. This TCR came from a person aged 55 to 75 with breast cancer. V and J are TRBV6-5 and TRBJ2-3; 11 bases agree with TRBD2. CDR3 in amino acids: CASSSEIAGGPWQYF. The CDR3 DNA follows: TGTGCCAGCAGTTCCGAAATAGCGGGGGGGCCGTGGCAGTATTTT.